Sequencing of this T cell receptor beta chain was carried out in a study of T cells in Graves' hyperthyroidism and ophthalmopathy. TCR beta CDR3 regions were amplified from RNA. First-round RT-PCR targeting the TCR CDR3 was performed with the HTBI primer set. One entry per CDR3 protein, called by TCRdb with MiXCR from the multiplex PCR reads. The sample includes a few hundred thousand distinct CDR3 sequences, 22% of them seen just once. The CDR3 is made up of 15 amino acids. Looked up from germline, CDR1 is SEHNR and CDR2 is FQNEAQ (reference sequence). The V segment lost 5 bases and the J segment 9 bases; nucleotides outside the gene matches: 6.

The genes are TRBV7-9 and TRBJ1-6; 11 positions agree with TRBD1. Sequencing was done on a sample of blood. The sequence derives from a woman aged 70-85 years with Graves' ophthalmopathy. The CDR3 coding sequence is TGTGCCAGCAGCAGACCGGGACAGGGGGGTTCACCCCTCCACTTT. Translating gives CASSRPGQGGSPLHF.